Each of the 10 T cell receptor beta chains below was sequenced from the same sample in a study of T cells in Graves' hyperthyroidism and ophthalmopathy. TCR beta CDR3 region amplification was performed from RNA transcripts. First-round RT-PCR targeting the TCR CDR3 was performed with the HTBI primer set. In TCRdb, the multiplex PCR reads were re-called with MiXCR into one record per CDR3 protein. The sample shows more than 500,000 distinct CDR3 sequences, 15% to 20% of them seen only once. The sample taken for sequencing was blood. Receptors were obtained from a woman in her twenties or thirties with Graves' hyperthyroidism.

This clonotype was recorded at least ten times. This chain joins TRBV30 and TRBJ2-7; D is unresolved. Germline loops: CDR1 GTSNPN, CDR2 SVGIG (reference sequence). Trimming left V 1 base short and J 5 bases short, with 12 bases between. There are 13 residues in the CDR3. CDR3 loop: CAWSGPGRHEQYF. In DNA form, the CDR3 reads TGTGCCTGGAGTGGGCCAGGCCGCCACGAGCAGTACTTC. Full variable domain (missing parts from reference TRBV30 and TRBJ2-7): SQTIHQWPATLVQPVGSPLSLECTVEGTSNPNLYWYRQAAGRGLQLLFYSVGIGQISSEVPQNLSASRPQDRQFILSSKKLLLSDSGFYLCAWSGPGRHEQYFGPGTRLTVT.

As concerns this clonotype: A much larger clone sits a single nucleotide away, making a read error possible. V is TRBV3-1 and J is TRBJ2-1, with D unclear. The germline CDR1 and CDR2 sequences are LGHDT and YNNKEL (reference sequence). This CDR3 spans 13 amino acids. CDR3 coding DNA: TGTCCCAGCAGCCAAATGGAAGGCAATGAGCAGTTCTTC. This gives the protein CPSSQMEGNEQFF.

This clonotype was seen a handful of times. This rearrangement joins TRBV27 to TRBJ1-5, with D possibly being TRBD1 (6 bases). V shed 5 bases and J shed 5 bases, with 19 bases lying between them. The V gene's germline CDR1 is MNHEY and CDR2 SMNVEV (reference sequence). The CDR3 loop spans 16 amino acids. CDR3 region: CASSPGGSRGDQPQHF. For the CDR3, the DNA is TGTGCCAGCAGTCCCGGGGGCAGCAGGGGCGATCAGCCCCAGCATTTT.

The CDR3 DNA follows: TGTGCCAGCAGTTACCGACAGGGCTTGACACCCCTCCACTTT. Its protein product is CASSYRQGLTPLHF. This sequence joins TRBV6-5 and TRBJ1-6; 7 bases map to TRBD1. V lost 2 bases, J lost 11 bases, and 6 bases stayed unmatched. The CDR3 covers 14 residues. Germline lookup yields CDR1 MNHEY and CDR2 SVGAGI.

This clonotype showed up many times. The gene calls are TRBV11-2 and TRBJ1-3, with 7 bases lining up with TRBD1. J lost 4 bases, V lost 5 bases, and 8 bases had no gene match. Germline values: CDR1 SGHAT, CDR2 FQNNGV. The CDR3 consists of 15 residues. CDR3 DNA sequence: TGTGCCAGCAGCGCCAAGGGGGCGGCGGGAAACACCATATATTTT. Its protein is CASSAKGAAGNTIYF.

This clonotype showed up many times. V gene TRBV28 combines with J gene TRBJ1-1; TRBD1 aligns across 7 bases. J lost 3 bases, V lost 7 bases, and 5 bases had no gene match. Germline values: CDR1 MDHEN, CDR2 SYDVKM. This CDR3 has 13 amino acids. The CDR3 here is CASTSGGDTEAFF. The CDR3 DNA follows: TGTGCCAGCACCTCAGGGGGGGACACTGAAGCTTTCTTT.

This clonotype was seen only a few times. V and J are TRBV29-1 and TRBJ2-7; no clear D. Germline-derived CDR1 and CDR2 are SQVTM and ANQGSEA. The V and J ends lost 7 bases and 5 bases respectively, with 9 bases between them. The CDR3 is 10 residues long. The CDR3 loop reads CSATGDEQYF. In nucleotides, the CDR3 is TGCAGCGCCACGGGCGACGAGCAGTACTTC.

This clonotype has ten or more counts. The chain combines TRBV6-1 with TRBJ2-5, with a weak D call TRBD1 (6 bases). Trimming shortened V by 7 bases and J by 2 bases, and 11 bases separated the two germline ends. This CDR3 region has 13 residues. Germline CDR1 reads MNHNS; CDR2 reads SASEGT. CDR3 sequence reads: CASKTGQQETQYF. CDR3 DNA sequence: TGTGCCAGCAAGACAGGACAACAAGAGACCCAGTACTTC.

This clonotype was seen only a few times. The J gene is TRBJ2-7, the V gene TRBV27; tentative D call: TRBD2 (7 bases). V lost 4 bases to trimming and J lost 5 bases, with 15 bases between them. Germline V gives CDR1 MNHEY, CDR2 SMNVEV (reference sequence). There are 14 residues in the CDR3. The CDR3 sequence: CASSSRGAAHEQYF. CDR3 nucleotides: TGTGCCAGCAGTTCCCGGGGGGCGGCCCACGAGCAGTACTTC.

This clonotype has ten or more counts. This chain links TRBV25-1 with TRBJ2-1, with TRBD2 identical over 13 bases. Germline CDR1 and CDR2: MGHDK and SYGVNS. This CDR3 contains 16 residues. V lost 5 bases, J lost 5 bases, and 6 bases stayed unmatched. The CDR3 bases are TGTGCCAGCAGTACCCCTGGACTAGCGGGAGACAATGAGCAGTTCTTC. It specifies CASSTPGLAGDNEQFF.